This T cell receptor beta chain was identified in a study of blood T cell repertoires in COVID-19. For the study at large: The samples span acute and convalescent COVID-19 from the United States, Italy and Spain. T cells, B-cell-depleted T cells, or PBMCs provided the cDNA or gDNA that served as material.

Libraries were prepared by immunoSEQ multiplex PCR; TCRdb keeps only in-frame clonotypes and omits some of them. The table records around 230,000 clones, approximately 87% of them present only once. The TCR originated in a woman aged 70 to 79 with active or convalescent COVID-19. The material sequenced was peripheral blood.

CDR3 coding DNA: TGTGCCAGCAGTTACTCTGGGCAGTCGAACACTGAAGCTTTCTTT. Its protein is CASSYSGQSNTEAFF. The chain is built from TRBV6-2 or TRBV6-3 and TRBJ1-1, with unresolved D. CDR1 and CDR2 (germline): MNHEY, SVGEGT. V lost 0 bases and J lost 1, with 9 bases in between. This CDR3 has 15 residues.